These 20 T cell receptor beta chains were sequenced from one sample in a study of neurological immune-mediated disorders. MiXCR was run by TCRdb on the 5' RACE reads, yielding one entry per CDR3 protein. The sample yields tens of thousands of distinct CDR3 sequences, more than 9.5% seen once. Sequenced input: PBMCs. The receptor source for this set is a woman in her sixties or seventies with HTLV-1-associated myelopathy (HAM/TSP).

This rearrangement joins TRBV20-1 to TRBJ2-3, with D perhaps matching TRBD2 (5 bases). V lost 0 bases and J lost 9, with 16 bases in between. Germline V gives CDR1 DFQATT, CDR2 SNEGSKA (reference sequence). CDR3 length: 14 residues. CDR3 in amino acids: CSARDVTTTQTQYF. The CDR3 DNA reads TGCAGTGCTAGAGACGTGACTACTACACAGACGCAGTATTTT.

This clonotype was found many times. This chain joins TRBV5-1 and TRBJ1-2; TRBD1 is a possible D gene (6 bases). CDR1 SGHRS and CDR2 YFSETQ come from the germline V gene. This CDR3 comprises 15 residues. V dropped 4 bases and J dropped 2 bases, with 15 bases sitting between them. CDR3 DNA: TGCGCCAGCAGCCTAGCCCAGGGGACCAACTATGGCTACACCTTC. Its translation: CASSLAQGTNYGYTF.

Ten or more counts support this clonotype. The CDR3 sequence: CASSFAGASYEQYF. CDR3 DNA sequence: TGCGCCAGCAGCTTCGCTGGGGCCTCCTACGAGCAGTACTTC. The gene calls are TRBV5-1 and TRBJ2-7; D might be TRBD1 (5 bases). Germline CDR1 reads SGHRS; CDR2 reads YFSETQ. This CDR3 has 14 residues. Between the trimmed V and J ends, which lost 2 bases and 0 bases, there was a span of 9 bases.

A remark on this clonotype: Possible read error: a much larger clone is one base away. The chain employs TRBV27 and TRBJ2-7, with TRBD2 matching over 8 bases. CDR1 is MNHEY and CDR2 is SMNVEV in the germline V gene (reference sequence). After removal of 2 bases from V and 4 bases from J, the junction contained 7 bases not matched to a gene. This CDR3 comprises 15 residues. DNA for the CDR3: TGTGCCAGCAGTTTAAGGCTAACGGGAGGGTACGAGCAGTACTTC. As protein: CASSLRLTGGYEQYF.

Many counts were recorded for this clonotype. V and J are TRBV12-3 or TRBV12-4 and TRBJ2-1; D uncertain. The CDR3 is 13 amino acids. V was shortened by 1 base and J by 6 bases, with 7 bases between the two germline ends. The CDR3 reads CASSLDLVNEQFF. Written as DNA, the CDR3 is TGTGCCAGCAGTTTAGATCTAGTCAATGAGCAGTTCTTC.

Ten or more counts support this clonotype. J is TRBJ1-1 and V is TRBV28; D is possibly TRBD1 (6 bases). Trimming removed 5 bases at V and 4 bases at J, with 11 bases between. Per the germline V gene, CDR1 is MDHEN and CDR2 is SYDVKM. This CDR3 is 13 amino acids long. DNA of the CDR3: TGTGCCAGCAGTCTTGGAGGGGGCACTGAAGCTTTCTTT. Its translation: CASSLGGGTEAFF. Combining the CDR3 with reference TRBV28 and TRBJ1-1 gives the whole variable domain DVKVTQSSRYLVKRTGEKVFLECVQDMDHENMFWYRQDPGLGLRLIYFSYDVKMKEKGDIPEGYSVSREKKERFSLILESASTNQTSMYLCASSLGGGTEAFFGQGTRLTVV.

Many counts were recorded for this clonotype. CDR3 region: CSVEDTGTVETQYF. CDR3 coding DNA: TGCAGCGTTGAAGATACAGGGACCGTAGAGACCCAGTACTTC. The chain has TRBV29-1 and TRBJ2-5; tentative D call: TRBD1 (6 bases). V lost 0 bases and J lost 4, with 12 bases in between. From germline, CDR1 is SQVTM and CDR2 ANQGSEA. The CDR3 is made up of 14 amino acids.

As regards this clonotype: This may be a read error, as it is one base from a much larger clone. V gene TRBV27 combines with J gene TRBJ2-7; 12 bases agree with TRBD2. This CDR3 is built from 15 residues. V dropped 3 bases and J dropped 6; count of bases not matched to a gene: 6. Germline CDR1 MNHEY, CDR2 SMNVEV (reference sequence). The CDR3 loop reads CASSFSTSGSVEQYF. The CDR3 DNA follows: TGTGCCAGCAGTTTCTCGACTAGCGGGAGCGTCGAGCAGTACTTC.

This clonotype has at least ten counts. The V gene is TRBV7-2, the J gene TRBJ2-1; no firm D call. The CDR3 contains 13 residues. The germline V gene encodes CDR1 SGHTA and CDR2 FQGNSA. V lost 1 base, J lost 5 bases, and 6 bases lay in between. Here the CDR3 DNA reads TGTGCCAGCAGCTTAGACTACAACAATGAGCAGTTCTTC. It encodes CASSLDYNNEQFF. Looking up the rest from reference TRBV7-2 and TRBJ2-1 gives the full variable domain: GAGVSQSPSNKVTEKGKDVELRCDPISGHTALYWYRQSLGQGLEFLIYFQGNSAPDKSGLPSDRFSAERTGGSVSTLTIQRTQQEDSAVYLCASSLDYNNEQFFGPGTRLTVL.

At least ten counts were recorded for this clonotype. This sequence joins TRBV20-1 and TRBJ2-7; D gene unclear. The germline gives CDR1 DFQATT, CDR2 SNEGSKA (reference sequence). The CDR3 is 11 residues long. Trimming cost V 2 bases and J 7 bases, with 9 bases left between them. The chain's CDR3 is CSARYAQEQYF. CDR3 bases: TGCAGTGCTAGATACGCGCAAGAGCAGTACTTC.

In its sample, this clonotype was seen many times. The chain employs TRBV29-1 and TRBJ1-2; D remains ambiguous. Per germline, CDR1 SQVTM and CDR2 ANQGSEA. V was clipped by 3 bases and J by 4 bases, with 12 bases between them. The CDR3 length is 13 residues. The CDR3 here is CSVDTRASYGYTF. In DNA, the CDR3 is TGCAGCGTTGACACCCGCGCATCCTATGGCTACACCTTC.

In its sample, this clonotype was seen a few times. The V gene is TRBV2, the J gene TRBJ1-6; 8 positions agree with TRBD1. From germline, CDR1 is SNHLY and CDR2 FYNNEI. The CDR3 runs to 14 residues. J was trimmed by 12 bases and V by 4 bases; bases with no gene match: 8. Here the CDR3 DNA reads TGTGCCAGCAGTGTAGTACAGGGGGTAGGACCCCTCCACTTT. It translates to CASSVVQGVGPLHF.

The chain joins TRBV5-1 to TRBJ2-2, with D unresolved. This CDR3 has 12 residues. Germline V gene lookup returns CDR1 SGHRS and CDR2 YFSETQ. Between the trimmed V and J ends, which lost 4 bases and 4 bases, there was a span of 5 bases. As DNA, the CDR3 is TGCGCCAGCAGCGGCGGCACCGGGGAGCTGTTTTTT. Encoded protein: CASSGGTGELFF.

Remarks on this clonotype: At one end, the junction sequence differs from germline, possibly due to a read error. The V gene is TRBV15, the J gene TRBJ1-5, with D possibly being TRBD1 (5 bases). The CDR3 runs 14 residues. Germline loops: CDR1 LNHNV, CDR2 YYDKDF (reference sequence). CDR3 sequence (DNA): TGTGCCACCAGCAGACAGGGCGGAAATCAGCGCCAGCATTTT. It codes for CATSRQGGNQRQHF.

A few counts support this clonotype. The CDR3 protein is CASSLGLALSGELFF. CDR3 coding DNA: TGTGCCAGCAGTTTAGGGCTAGCACTTTCCGGGGAGCTGTTTTTT. The chain couples TRBV12-3 or TRBV12-4 to TRBJ2-2, with D perhaps matching TRBD2 (5 bases). The CDR3 totals 15 residues. Trimming took 1 base from V and 6 from J, leaving 12 bases between them.

This clonotype was recorded at least ten times. V usage is TRBV5-1 and J usage is TRBJ2-1, with D uncertain. Trimming stripped 2 bases from V and 6 bases from J, with 9 bases between. The CDR3 has 13 residues. Germline-derived CDR1 and CDR2 are SGHRS and YFSETQ. This chain's CDR3 is CASSFDVLNEQFF. CDR3 sequence (DNA): TGCGCCAGCAGCTTCGATGTACTCAATGAGCAGTTCTTC.

This clonotype was counted ten times or more. The genes are TRBV20-1 and TRBJ2-7, with 11 bases fitting TRBD1. V was pared by 5 bases and J by 1 base, with 4 bases of the junction left unmatched. The germline gives CDR1 DFQATT, CDR2 SNEGSKA (reference sequence). The CDR3 has 14 amino acids. CDR3 residues: CSAPGQGASYEQYF. CDR3 coding DNA: TGCAGTGCTCCCGGACAGGGGGCTTCCTACGAGCAGTACTTC.

This clonotype was picked up many times. V gene TRBV20-1 combines with J gene TRBJ1-5; 9 bases are shared with TRBD1. The V and J ends lost 3 bases and 5 bases, in that order; junction bases with no gene match: 5. In germline, CDR1 is DFQATT, CDR2 SNEGSKA (reference sequence). This CDR3 comprises 14 residues. For the CDR3, the DNA is TGCAGTGCTAGGGAACAGGGGGCTCATCAGCCCCAGCATTTT. Protein: CSAREQGAHQPQHF.

This clonotype was counted at least ten times. The chain uses TRBV11-2 and TRBJ2-7; D is ambiguous. Germline V gene lookup returns CDR1 SGHAT and CDR2 FQNNGV. The V gene lost 0 bases and the J gene lost 5 bases, with 11 bases spanning the gap. This CDR3 has 14 amino acids. CDR3 nucleotide sequence: TGTGCCAGCAGCTTAGAATCCGTGCGCCACGAGCAGTACTTC. Encoded protein: CASSLESVRHEQYF.

This clonotype was recorded many times. CDR3 DNA: TGTGCCAGCAGCTTACCAGCGGGGGGGCAAGAGACCCAGTACTTC. As protein: CASSLPAGGQETQYF. The J gene is TRBJ2-5, the V gene TRBV7-2; the match to TRBD2 covers 10 bases. CDR1 and CDR2 from the germline V gene are SGHTA and FQGNSA. The CDR3 spans 15 residues. Trimming took 2 bases from V and 2 from J; bases not matched to a gene: 2.